This T cell receptor (beta chain) was identified in a study of CD8 T cells in ankylosing spondylitis (dated by TCRdb to between 2016 and 2019). Turning to the overall study: The study set out to find disease-linked TCR variants by profiling T cell receptor beta repertoires in ankylosing spondylitis patients and healthy donors. The whole study cohort included 108 healthy donors and around 24 ankylosing spondylitis patients. Peripheral blood was sampled, and synovial fluid was also collected from ankylosing spondylitis patients. Broader findings and caveats from the paper: The disease-linked clones had a CD8+ phenotype and were found at relatively low frequencies in peripheral blood. A TCR beta motif made up of about eight highly homologous amino acid variants appeared to be characteristic of blood from ankylosing spondylitis patients. The disease-linked clones were reported to be significantly enriched in matched synovial fluid samples from ankylosing spondylitis patients. Some TCR beta motif variants had previously been reported in synovial fluid and blood of reactive arthritis patients, which suggested common disease-initiation mechanisms.

Taken from cysteine to phenylalanine, the CDR3 has 17 residues. Only the CDR3 portion is preserved as DNA: 51 bases, with reading frame beginning at the first base. CDR1 is given as WNHNN and CDR2 as SYGVQD, both from the germline V gene (reference sequence). V drops 0 bases and J drops 7 bases, leaving 21 bases in between. Concerning this clonotype itself: No cognate antigen has been identified for it. No base quality values were provided; no much bigger clone lies one nucleotide off.

Instrument used: Illumina HiSeq 2500. Quantitative 5'-RACE with molecular barcodes was used to prepare TCR beta libraries. The source study handled its data this way. A new computational method, built on a probabilistic model of VDJ rearrangement, was used to identify disease-linked TCR variants. TCRdb passed the public sequencing reads through fastp at Q25 and MiXCR, retaining productive beta sequences. Rows with one shared CDR3 protein collapse into an entry with the most common genes and DNA. The V and J calls shown here were made by TCRdb, not taken from the authors' results. This sample is represented by about 360,000 distinct CDR3 sequences; roughly 20% of them were singletons. The top ten hold over 10% of the sample.

The receptor was derived from a male donor with ankylosing spondylitis or in good health (not recorded which). The sequenced sample consisted of blood, either unsorted or a sorted T cell fraction (not recorded which). This receptor chain uses TRBV10-1 and TRBJ2-5; the D gene is perhaps TRBD1, from 5 matching bases. The DNA sequence reads TGCGCCAGCAGTGAGTCTAGCAGGCTGGACACTTGGGGGACCCAGTACTTC. Translated, this gives CASSESSRLDTWGTQYF.